What follows are 20 T cell receptor beta chains derived from one specimen sequenced in a study of T-cell memory formation after mild COVID-19. Each CDR3 protein is one row after TCRdb ran MiXCR on the 5' RACE reads. Of 580,000 or so distinct CDR3 sequences in the sample, roughly a sixth were seen once. Material for sequencing was PBMCs or a T cell subset sorted from them (not recorded which). The source is an adult woman who had mild COVID-19 (a few samples of this study predate the infection). Cell type and time point are not known.

The V and J genes are TRBV9 and TRBJ2-6, with D hard to call. The V gene lost 3 bases and the J gene lost 0 bases, with 7 bases spanning the gap. The germline V gene encodes CDR1 SGDLS and CDR2 YYNGEE. The length of the CDR3 is 15 residues. CDR3 loop: CASSATDSGANVLTF. For the CDR3, the DNA is TGTGCCAGCAGCGCAACAGACTCTGGGGCCAACGTCCTGACTTTC.

The sample holds a few counts of this clonotype. The chain uses TRBV12-3 or TRBV12-4 and TRBJ2-5, with D maybe TRBD1 (5 bases). V lost 7 bases and J 5 bases, leaving 20 bases between the germline ends. The CDR3 extends over 15 amino acids. The CDR3 bases are TGTGCCAGCACGAAAACCCAGGGATATGGGGAGACCCAGTACTTC. Translated, it gives CASTKTQGYGETQYF.

This clonotype has more than one count but fewer than ten. V usage is TRBV5-6 and J usage is TRBJ2-7; D gene uncertain. There are 12 residues in the CDR3. The germline gives CDR1 SGHDT, CDR2 YYEEEE. With 0 bases removed from V and 7 bases from J, the gap between germline ends came to 8 bases. For the CDR3, the DNA is TGTGCCAGCAGCTTGGCCCCGGTTGAGCAGTACTTC. Amino acids: CASSLAPVEQYF.

The V call is TRBV6-5, the J call TRBJ2-1, with 9 bases that match TRBD2. Trimming removed 7 bases from V and 5 bases from J; junction bases left unmatched: 6. The CDR3 is made up of 14 amino acids. The V gene's germline CDR1 is MNHEY and CDR2 SVGAGI. CDR3 sequence: CASTSGRTNNEQFF. Here the CDR3 DNA reads TGTGCCAGCACCAGCGGGAGGACCAACAATGAGCAGTTCTTC.

This chain links TRBV29-1 with TRBJ2-2, with TRBD1 matching 9 bases. With V trimmed by 5 bases and J by 1 base, 2 bases remained unmatched. There are 14 residues in the CDR3. CDR1 and CDR2 from the germline V gene are SQVTM and ANQGSEA. CDR3 sequence reads: CSVRTGVNTGELFF. CDR3 sequence (DNA): TGCAGCGTTCGGACAGGGGTGAACACCGGGGAGCTGTTTTTT.

This clonotype has only a few counts. The chain couples TRBV11-3 to TRBJ2-3; 13 bases map to TRBD2. The CDR3 spans 16 residues. Germline assignment: CDR1 SGHNT and CDR2 YENEEA. V lost 6 bases to trimming and J lost 5 bases; unmatched junction nucleotides: 8. DNA of the CDR3: TGTGCCAGCAGTAGGACTAGCGGGAGCCCAGGAGATACGCAGTATTTT. Translating gives CASSRTSGSPGDTQYF. Full variable domain (missing parts from reference TRBV11-3 and TRBJ2-3): EAGVVQSPRYKIIEKKQPVAFWCNPISGHNTLYWYLQNLGQGPELLIRYENEEAVDDSQLPKDRFSAERLKGVDSTLKIQPAELGDSAVYLCASSRTSGSPGDTQYFGPGTRLTVL.

This rearrangement joins TRBV12-3 or TRBV12-4 to TRBJ2-2; D might be TRBD2 (5 bases). The CDR3 runs to 16 residues. V dropped 6 bases and J dropped 0 bases, with 14 bases sitting between them. This chain's CDR3 is CASSIERNANTGELFF. CDR3 nucleotides: TGTGCCAGCAGCATTGAGCGGAACGCGAACACCGGGGAGCTGTTTTTT.

The chain is built from TRBV7-8 and TRBJ1-1; 8 bases line up with TRBD1. Trimming at V came to 3 bases and at J to 1 base, leaving 10 bases not matched to a gene. The CDR3 loop spans 17 amino acids. Germline CDR1 is SGHVS and CDR2 is FQNEAQ. CDR3 in amino acids: CASSLLETGVPNTEAFF. The CDR3, as DNA: TGTGCCAGCAGCTTGTTGGAGACAGGGGTTCCGAACACTGAAGCTTTCTTT.

J is TRBJ1-5 and V is TRBV2, with a possible D match to TRBD1 (5 bases). The germline V gene has CDR1 SNHLY and CDR2 FYNNEI. With 3 bases removed from V and 1 base from J, the gap between germline ends came to 13 bases. This CDR3 spans 16 amino acids. The CDR3 DNA reads TGTGCCAGCAGTGATGAGGGGATGGGGAGCAATCAGCCCCAGCATTTT. The encoded protein is CASSDEGMGSNQPQHF.

This clonotype has a count of ten or more. The V and J genes are TRBV6-5 and TRBJ2-3, with D maybe TRBD2 (6 bases). Germline CDR1 reads MNHEY; CDR2 reads SVGAGI. The ends were cut back, 5 bases at V and 8 bases at J, with 17 bases in the middle. CDR3 length: 14 residues. CDR3 coding DNA: TGTGCCAGCAGTCCCGGGGGATTGATCGCTACGCAGTATTTT. It yields the protein CASSPGGLIATQYF.

This clonotype was counted between two and nine times. CDR3 sequence: CASSPLYGGNTDTQYF. DNA of the CDR3: TGCGCCAGCAGCCCCCTTTACGGGGGGAATACAGATACGCAGTATTTT. This chain uses TRBV4-3 with TRBJ2-3; 7 nucleotides align to TRBD2. The CDR3 has 16 amino acids. Trimming at V came to 4 bases and at J to 3 bases, leaving 10 bases not matched to a gene. Germline V gene data show CDR1 as LGHNA and CDR2 as YSLEER.

This clonotype has more than one count but fewer than ten. The CDR3 is CASSQRVDGTDTQYF. DNA for the CDR3: TGTGCCAGCTCACAGAGGGTGGACGGCACAGATACGCAGTATTTT. The rearrangement uses TRBV18 and TRBJ2-3, with D possibly being TRBD2 (5 bases). The CDR3 runs 15 residues. V was trimmed by 4 bases and J by 1 base, leaving 12 bases between them. Germline V gene sequence: CDR1 KGHSH, CDR2 LQKENI.

This sequence joins TRBV2 and TRBJ2-1; TRBD1 might be the D (6 bases). Between the trimmed V and J ends, which lost 3 bases and 2 bases, there was a span of 11 bases. CDR1 is SNHLY and CDR2 is FYNNEI in the germline V gene. The CDR3 runs to 15 residues. Written as DNA, the CDR3 is TGTGCCAGCAGTGACACAGGGCTTACCTACAATGAGCAGTTCTTC. Its protein is CASSDTGLTYNEQFF.

This clonotype appeared a few times. The chain employs TRBV5-4 and TRBJ2-6; 9 bases agree with TRBD1. Germline V lookup: CDR1 SGHNT, CDR2 YYREEE (reference sequence). This CDR3 has 18 residues. Trimming removed 1 base from V and 0 bases from J; junction bases left unmatched: 5. The DNA for the CDR3 is TGTGCCAGCAGCTTGAAACAGGGGGCGTTCTCTGGGGCCAACGTCCTGACTTTC. This gives the protein CASSLKQGAFSGANVLTF.

A few counts support this clonotype. The V gene is TRBV24-1, the J gene TRBJ2-2, with D tentatively TRBD1 (5 bases). The germline V gene has CDR1 KGHDR and CDR2 SFDVKD. V lost 2 bases and J lost 3, with 21 bases in between. The CDR3 extends over 19 amino acids. The CDR3 nucleotides read TGTGCCACCAGTGATTCCCCAGGGAAGGGGTACCTGGACACCGGGGAGCTGTTTTTT. This translates into CATSDSPGKGYLDTGELFF.

This clonotype was counted many times. This sequence joins TRBV12-3 or TRBV12-4 and TRBJ1-1; 7 positions agree with TRBD1. J gave up 3 bases and V 6 bases, and 19 bases lay outside the gene matches. This CDR3 has 18 amino acids. CDR3 protein: CASSPTIQGMYGYTEAFF. For the CDR3, the DNA is TGTGCCAGCAGCCCTACTATACAGGGGATGTACGGGTACACTGAAGCTTTCTTT.

The V gene is TRBV2, the J gene TRBJ1-3, with a tentative D call TRBD1 (5 bases). V was pared by 1 base and J by 1 base, with 14 bases between. The CDR3 sequence is 17 residues long. The germline V gene encodes CDR1 SNHLY and CDR2 FYNNEI. In DNA, the CDR3 is TGTGCCAGCAGTGAAGTAAGGGGTTGGGGATCTGGAAACACCATATATTTT. It yields the protein CASSEVRGWGSGNTIYF.

This clonotype was recorded many times. CDR3 nucleotide sequence: TGTGCCAGCAGCCAAGGGGAGCGGAGGCCCCCATTCGGGCAGTTCTTC. Translation: CASSQGERRPPFGQFF. The V and J genes are TRBV3-1 and TRBJ2-1; tentative D call: TRBD2 (5 bases). The V and J ends lost 1 base and 12 bases respectively, with 22 bases between them. This CDR3 has 16 residues. The germline V gene encodes CDR1 LGHDT and CDR2 YNNKEL (reference sequence).

This clonotype showed up many times. The rearrangement links TRBV5-1 to TRBJ2-7; D may be TRBD1 or TRBD2 (5 bases each). Deletions cut 4 bases from V and 2 bases from J, with 16 bases between. Germline assignment: CDR1 SGHRS and CDR2 YFSETQ. The CDR3 consists of 15 residues. CDR3: CASSHLEGPPYEQYF. The CDR3 coding sequence is TGCGCCAGCAGCCATCTTGAGGGACCCCCCTACGAGCAGTACTTC. The full variable domain, in which reference TRBV5-1 and TRBJ2-7 provide the parts outside the CDR3, is KAGVTQTPRYLIKTRGQQVTLSCSPISGHRSVSWYQQTPGQGLQFLFEYFSETQRNKGNFPGRFSGRQFSNSRSEMNVSTLELGDSALYLCASSHLEGPPYEQYFGPGTRLTVT.

V gene TRBV6-6 combines with J gene TRBJ2-7; D is undetermined. Trimming took 7 bases from V and 3 from J, leaving 13 bases between them. Per germline, CDR1 MNHNY and CDR2 SVGAGI (reference sequence). The CDR3 totals 13 residues. The CDR3 protein is CASTSRRVYEQYF. The CDR3 DNA reads TGTGCCAGCACCAGCCGCCGGGTCTACGAGCAGTACTTC.